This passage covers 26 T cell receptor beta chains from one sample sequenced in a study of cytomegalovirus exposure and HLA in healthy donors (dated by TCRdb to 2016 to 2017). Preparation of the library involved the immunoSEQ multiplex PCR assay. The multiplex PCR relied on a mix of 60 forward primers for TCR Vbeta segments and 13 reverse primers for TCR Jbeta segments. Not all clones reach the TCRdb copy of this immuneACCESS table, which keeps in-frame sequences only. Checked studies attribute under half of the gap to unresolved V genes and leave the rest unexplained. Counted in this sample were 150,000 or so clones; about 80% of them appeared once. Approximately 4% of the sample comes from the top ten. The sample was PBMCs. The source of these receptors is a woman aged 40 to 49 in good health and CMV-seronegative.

CDR3 sequence: CASSPAGTGTQYF. DNA for the CDR3: TGTGCCAGCTCCCCGGCCGGCACGGGTACGCAGTATTTT. The rearrangement joins TRBV18 to TRBJ2-3, with D unresolved. Germline assignment: CDR1 KGHSH and CDR2 LQKENI. The CDR3 extends over 13 amino acids. V lost 6 bases and J lost 8, with 15 bases in between.

For the CDR3, the DNA is TGTGCCAGCAGCTTCGGGGACTCAACCTACAATGAGCAGTTCTTC. This gives the protein CASSFGDSTYNEQFF. This sequence joins TRBV5-6 and TRBJ2-1; tentatively, D is TRBD2 (6 bases). The CDR3 has 15 amino acids. V gave up 2 bases and J gave up 2 bases, with 11 bases separating them. CDR1 is SGHDT and CDR2 is YYEEEE in the germline V gene.

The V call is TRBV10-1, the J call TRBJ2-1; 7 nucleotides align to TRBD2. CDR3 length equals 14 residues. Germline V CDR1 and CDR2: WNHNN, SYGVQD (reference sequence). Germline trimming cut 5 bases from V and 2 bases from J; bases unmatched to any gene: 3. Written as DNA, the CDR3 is TGCGCCAGCAGTTCTAGCGGACCCTACAATGAGCAGTTCTTC. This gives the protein CASSSSGPYNEQFF.

The CDR3 DNA is TGTGCCAGCAGCTTCACAGGGATGAACACTGAAGCTTTCTTT. This translates into CASSFTGMNTEAFF. The chain carries TRBV7-2 and TRBJ1-1; perhaps TRBD1 as D (6 bases). V was trimmed by 3 bases and J by 0 bases, leaving 8 bases between them. CDR1 SGHTA and CDR2 FQGNSA come from the germline V gene. The CDR3 length is 14 residues. Based on the CDR3 plus reference TRBV7-2 and TRBJ1-1, the full variable domain is GAGVSQSPSNKVTEKGKDVELRCDPISGHTALYWYRQSLGQGLEFLIYFQGNSAPDKSGLPSDRFSAERTGGSVSTLTIQRTQQEDSAVYLCASSFTGMNTEAFFGQGTRLTVV.

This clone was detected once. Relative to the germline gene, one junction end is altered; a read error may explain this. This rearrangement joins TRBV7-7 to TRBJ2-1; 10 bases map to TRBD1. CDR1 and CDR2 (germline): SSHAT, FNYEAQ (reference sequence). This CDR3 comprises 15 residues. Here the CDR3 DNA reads TGTGCTAGCAGCCCAGACAGGGGGCGAGTAGAAGAGCAGTTCTTC. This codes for CASSPDRGRVEEQFF.

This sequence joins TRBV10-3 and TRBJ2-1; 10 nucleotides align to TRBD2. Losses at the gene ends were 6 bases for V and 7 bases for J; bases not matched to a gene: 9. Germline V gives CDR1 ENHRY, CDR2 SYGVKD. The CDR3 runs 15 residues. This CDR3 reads CAIRSGGEVRNEQFF. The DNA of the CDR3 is TGTGCCATCAGGAGCGGGGGGGAAGTGCGGAATGAGCAGTTCTTC.

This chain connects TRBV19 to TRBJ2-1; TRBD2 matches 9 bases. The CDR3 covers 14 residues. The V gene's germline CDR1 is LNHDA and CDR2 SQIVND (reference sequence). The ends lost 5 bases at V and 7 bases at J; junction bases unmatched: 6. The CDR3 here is CASSVAGGLNEQFF. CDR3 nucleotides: TGTGCCAGTAGTGTTGCGGGAGGGTTGAATGAGCAGTTCTTC. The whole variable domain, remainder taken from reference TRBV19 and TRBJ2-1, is DGGITQSPKYLFRKEGQNVTLSCEQNLNHDAMYWYRQDPGQGLRLIYYSQIVNDFQKGDIAEGYSVSREKKESFPLTVTSAQKNPTAFYLCASSVAGGLNEQFFGPGTRLTVL.

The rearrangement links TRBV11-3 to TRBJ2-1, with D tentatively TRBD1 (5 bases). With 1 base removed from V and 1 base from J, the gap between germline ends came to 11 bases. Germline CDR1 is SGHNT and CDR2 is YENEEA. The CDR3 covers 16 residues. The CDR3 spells CASSLGGGLSYNEQFF. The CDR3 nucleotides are TGTGCCAGCAGCTTAGGGGGCGGCCTATCCTACAATGAGCAGTTCTTC.

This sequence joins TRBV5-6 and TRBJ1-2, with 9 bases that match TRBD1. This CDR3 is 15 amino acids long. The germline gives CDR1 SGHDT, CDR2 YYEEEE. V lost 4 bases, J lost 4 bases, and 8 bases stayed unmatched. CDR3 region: CASSLGRTGVYGYTF. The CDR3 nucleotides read TGTGCCAGCAGCCTGGGGCGGACAGGGGTCTATGGCTACACCTTC.

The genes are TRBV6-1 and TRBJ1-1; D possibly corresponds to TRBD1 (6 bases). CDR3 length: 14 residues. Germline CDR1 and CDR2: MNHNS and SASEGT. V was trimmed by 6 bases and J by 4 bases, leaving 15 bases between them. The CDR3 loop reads CASSRTSRGTEAFF. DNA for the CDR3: TGTGCCAGCAGCCGAACGAGCAGGGGCACTGAAGCTTTCTTT.

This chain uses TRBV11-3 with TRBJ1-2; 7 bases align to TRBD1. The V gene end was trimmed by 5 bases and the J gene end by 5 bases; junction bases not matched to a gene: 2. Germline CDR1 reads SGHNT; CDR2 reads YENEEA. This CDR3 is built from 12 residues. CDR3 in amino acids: CASSLTGYGYTF. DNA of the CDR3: TGTGCCAGCAGCCTGACAGGGTATGGCTACACCTTC.

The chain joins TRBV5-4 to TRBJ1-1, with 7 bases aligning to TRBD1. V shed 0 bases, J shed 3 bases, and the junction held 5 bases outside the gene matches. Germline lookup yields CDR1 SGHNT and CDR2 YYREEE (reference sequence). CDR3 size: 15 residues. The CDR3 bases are TGTGCCAGCAGCTTGGCCCAGGGGGTAGACACTGAAGCTTTCTTT. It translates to CASSLAQGVDTEAFF.

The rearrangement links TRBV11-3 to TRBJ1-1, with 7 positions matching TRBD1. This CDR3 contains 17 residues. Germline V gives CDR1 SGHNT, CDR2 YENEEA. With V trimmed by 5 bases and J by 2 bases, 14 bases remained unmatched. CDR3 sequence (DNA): TGTGCCAGCAGCAACCCGACAGGGCTGGGGTTTAACACTGAAGCTTTCTTT. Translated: CASSNPTGLGFNTEAFF.

CDR3 sequence: CASSGGAGGNTIYF. The CDR3 region has the DNA TGCGCCAGCAGCGGTGGGGCAGGGGGAAACACCATATATTTT. The V and J genes are TRBV5-1 and TRBJ1-3, with a possible D match to TRBD1 (5 bases). The CDR3 runs 14 residues. In germline, CDR1 is SGHRS, CDR2 YFSETQ. The V end lost 4 bases, the J end lost 4 bases, and 12 bases lay between the germline ends.

CDR3 coding DNA: TGTGCCAGCAGCTTAGCGGGCGTAGGAGGATGGGGCTACACCTTC. Translated, it gives CASSLAGVGGWGYTF. The V and J genes are TRBV7-9 and TRBJ1-2; D gene unclear. This CDR3 contains 15 residues. CDR1 SEHNR and CDR2 FQNEAQ come from the germline V gene (reference sequence). V was pared by 0 bases and J by 8 bases, with 16 bases between. Combining the CDR3 with reference TRBV7-9 and TRBJ1-2 gives the whole variable domain DTGVSQNPRHKITKRGQNVTFRCDPISEHNRLYWYRQTLGQGPEFLTYFQNEAQLEKSRLLSDRFSAERPKGSFSTLEIQRTEQGDSAMYLCASSLAGVGGWGYTFGSGTRLTVV.

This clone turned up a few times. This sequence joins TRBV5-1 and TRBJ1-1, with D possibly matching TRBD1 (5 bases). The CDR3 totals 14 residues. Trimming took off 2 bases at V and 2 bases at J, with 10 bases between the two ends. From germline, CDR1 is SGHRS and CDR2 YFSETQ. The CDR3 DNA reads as TGCGCCAGCAGCTTTAAGGGGCAAAACACTGAAGCTTTCTTT. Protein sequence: CASSFKGQNTEAFF.

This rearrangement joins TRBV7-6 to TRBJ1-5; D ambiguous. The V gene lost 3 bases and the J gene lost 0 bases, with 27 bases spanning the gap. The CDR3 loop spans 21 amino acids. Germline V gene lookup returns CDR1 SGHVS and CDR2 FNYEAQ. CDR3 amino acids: CASSFENSGSRRPYSNQPQHF. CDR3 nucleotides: TGTGCCAGCAGCTTCGAAAACTCGGGATCCCGAAGGCCTTATAGCAATCAGCCCCAGCATTTT.

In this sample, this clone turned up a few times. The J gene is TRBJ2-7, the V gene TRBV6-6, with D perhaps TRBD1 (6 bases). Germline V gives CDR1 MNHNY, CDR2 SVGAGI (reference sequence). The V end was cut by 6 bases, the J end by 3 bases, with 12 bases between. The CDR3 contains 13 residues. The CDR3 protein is CASSRDTDYEQYF. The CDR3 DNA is TGTGCCAGCAGCCGGGACACGGACTACGAGCAGTACTTC.

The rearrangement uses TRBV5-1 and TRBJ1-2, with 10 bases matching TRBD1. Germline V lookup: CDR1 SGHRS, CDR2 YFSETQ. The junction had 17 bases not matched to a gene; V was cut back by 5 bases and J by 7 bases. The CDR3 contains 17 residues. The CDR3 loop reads CASSYSRTGGGSGGYTF. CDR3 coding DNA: TGCGCCAGCAGTTACTCGAGGACAGGGGGAGGATCGGGTGGCTACACCTTC.

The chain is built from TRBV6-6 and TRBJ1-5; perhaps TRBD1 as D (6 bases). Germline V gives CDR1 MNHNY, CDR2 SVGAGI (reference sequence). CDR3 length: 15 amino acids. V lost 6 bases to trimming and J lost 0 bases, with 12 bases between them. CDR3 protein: CASRDTGYSNQPQHF. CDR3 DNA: TGTGCCAGCAGAGATACAGGGTATAGCAATCAGCCCCAGCATTTT.

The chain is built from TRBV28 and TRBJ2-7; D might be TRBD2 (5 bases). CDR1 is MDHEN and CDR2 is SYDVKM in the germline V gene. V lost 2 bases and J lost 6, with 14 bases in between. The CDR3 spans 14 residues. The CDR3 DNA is TGTGCCAGCAGTTTACCGGACGGGCGGGTCGAGCAGTACTTC. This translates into CASSLPDGRVEQYF.

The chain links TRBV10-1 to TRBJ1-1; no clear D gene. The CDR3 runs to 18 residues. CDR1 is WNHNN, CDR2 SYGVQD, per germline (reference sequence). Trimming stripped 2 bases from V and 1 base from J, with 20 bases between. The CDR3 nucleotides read TGCGCCAGCAGTGAGACGGGAGGGTTTGGGGTCGGGAACACTGAAGCTTTCTTT. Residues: CASSETGGFGVGNTEAFF.

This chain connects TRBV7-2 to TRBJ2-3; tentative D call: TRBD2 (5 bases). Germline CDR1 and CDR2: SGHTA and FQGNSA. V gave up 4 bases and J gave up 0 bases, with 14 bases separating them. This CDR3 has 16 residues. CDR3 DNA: TGTGCCAGCAGCTCCCTTGGCCGGAGGAGCACAGATACGCAGTATTTT. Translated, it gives CASSSLGRRSTDTQYF.

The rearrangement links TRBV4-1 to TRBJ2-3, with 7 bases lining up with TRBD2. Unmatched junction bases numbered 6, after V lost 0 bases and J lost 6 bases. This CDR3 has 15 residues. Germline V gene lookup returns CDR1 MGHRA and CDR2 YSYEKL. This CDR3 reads CASSQDLRGDDTQYF. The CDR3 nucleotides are TGCGCCAGCAGCCAAGATCTTCGGGGGGATGATACGCAGTATTTT.

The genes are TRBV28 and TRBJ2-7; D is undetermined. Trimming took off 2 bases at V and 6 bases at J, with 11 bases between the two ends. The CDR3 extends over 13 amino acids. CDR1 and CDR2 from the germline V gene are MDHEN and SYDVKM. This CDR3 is CASSLRTPPEQYF. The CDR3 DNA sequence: TGTGCCAGCAGTTTACGAACACCACCCGAGCAGTACTTC. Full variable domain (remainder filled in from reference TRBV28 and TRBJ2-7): DVKVTQSSRYLVKRTGEKVFLECVQDMDHENMFWYRQDPGLGLRLIYFSYDVKMKEKGDIPEGYSVSREKKERFSLILESASTNQTSMYLCASSLRTPPEQYFGPGTRLTVT.

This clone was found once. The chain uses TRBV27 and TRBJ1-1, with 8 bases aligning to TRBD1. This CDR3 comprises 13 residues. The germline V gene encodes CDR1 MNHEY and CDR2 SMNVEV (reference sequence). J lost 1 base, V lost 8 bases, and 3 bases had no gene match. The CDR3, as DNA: TGTGCCAGCCGACAGGGGAAGAACACTGAAGCTTTCTTT. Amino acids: CASRQGKNTEAFF.